The 5 T cell receptor beta chains given below trace back to one sample, sequenced in a study of beta chain features in type 1 diabetes. The authors reverse transcribed all of the isolated RNA, so sequencing captured expressed TCRB transcripts. TCRdb's copy holds only in-frame clones and misses some; the assay was immunoSEQ multiplex PCR. The repertoire holds fewer than 900,000 clones, 15% to 20% seen once, with 0.02% to 0.025% in the top ten. The specimen was naive CD4+ T cells from blood. These receptor sequences come from a woman aged 18 to 35 in good health.

This clone was detected a few times. The chain employs TRBV6-1 and TRBJ1-2, with 7 bases lining up with TRBD1. This CDR3 is built from 15 residues. The germline gives CDR1 MNHNS, CDR2 SASEGT. The trim removed 8 bases at V and 5 bases at J, leaving 14 bases unmatched. Written as DNA, the CDR3 is TGTGCCAGCGGGGGACAGCCCTTCCGTGGATATGGCTACACCTTC. It yields the protein CASGGQPFRGYGYTF.

The chain is built from TRBV7-3 and TRBJ2-5, with D perhaps matching TRBD1 or TRBD2 (5 bases each). V was trimmed by 4 bases and J by 3 bases, leaving 18 bases between them. CDR3 length: 16 amino acids. Germline V lookup: CDR1 SGHTA, CDR2 FQGTGA. CDR3 DNA sequence: TGTGCCAGCAGCTCCCGGGGCGGAAGGGAAAAAGAGACCCAGTACTTC. This encodes CASSSRGGREKETQYF.

This clone was seen only a few times. The rearrangement links TRBV7-8 to TRBJ2-1; no definite D call. Per germline, CDR1 SGHVS and CDR2 FQNEAQ. This CDR3 contains 16 residues. Trimming removed 1 base at V and 4 bases at J, with 14 bases between. CDR3 nucleotide sequence: TGTGCCAGCAGCTTAGGAATTTCCCTGAGGTACAATGAGCAGTTCTTC. Translation: CASSLGISLRYNEQFF.

The chain carries TRBV29-1 and TRBJ2-1; 8 nucleotides align to TRBD2. This CDR3 comprises 14 residues. The germline V gene has CDR1 SQVTM and CDR2 ANQGSEA. V was pared by 0 bases and J by 7 bases, with 5 bases of the junction left unmatched. CDR3 sequence (DNA): TGCAGCGTTGAAGACGGGAGGGCCAGAAATGAGCAGTTCTTC. This codes for CSVEDGRARNEQFF.

The chain recombines TRBV5-6 with TRBJ2-7; 11 bases map to TRBD1. The junction had 3 bases not matched to a gene; V was cut back by 4 bases and J by 0 bases. Germline V gene data show CDR1 as SGHDT and CDR2 as YYEEEE. The CDR3 has 15 residues. For the CDR3, the DNA is TGTGCCAGCAGCCGCGGGACAGGGGGCTCCTACGAGCAGTACTTC. Residues: CASSRGTGGSYEQYF.